The present entry profiles one T cell receptor (beta chain) with its context. The sample comes from a study of OX40 agonist ivuxolimab in advanced cancers. The CDR3 runs 13 residues. V lost 1 base, J lost 5 bases, and 2 bases stayed unmatched. Germline assignment: CDR1 MNHNS and CDR2 SASEGT. TCRdb keeps only in-frame clones here, not all; method: immunoSEQ multiplex PCR. The table has some 11,000 clones, 65% to 80% seen once; the top ten hold around 15%. Patients had blood sampled at baseline and again on cycle 4 day 1 and cycle 7 day 1. The clonotype originates from an adult with an advanced solid tumor such as melanoma, head and neck, liver or kidney cancer. This specimen consisted of CD4+ or CD8+ T cells sorted from blood, obtained in a trial of the OX40 agonist ivuxolimab. J is TRBJ2-7 and V is TRBV6-1; TRBD1 agrees at 7 bases. CDR3 DNA: TGTGCCAGCAGTGAAGAGGGGGCTAACGAGCAGTACTTC. Translated: CASSEEGANEQYF.